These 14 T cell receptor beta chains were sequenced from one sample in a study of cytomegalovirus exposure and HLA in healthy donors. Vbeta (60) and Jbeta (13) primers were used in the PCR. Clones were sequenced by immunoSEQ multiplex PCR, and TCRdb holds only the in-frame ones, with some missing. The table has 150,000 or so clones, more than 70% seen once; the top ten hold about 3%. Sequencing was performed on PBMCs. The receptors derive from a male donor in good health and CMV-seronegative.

The CDR3 DNA is TGTGCCAGCAGTCCTCTTGGGGGGGCAGGCACTGAAGCTTTCTTT. Protein: CASSPLGGAGTEAFF. The chain is built from TRBV28 and TRBJ1-1, with a weak D call TRBD1 (6 bases). Germline CDR1 and CDR2: MDHEN and SYDVKM. The CDR3 covers 15 residues. V was shortened by 5 bases and J by 4 bases, with 17 bases between the two germline ends.

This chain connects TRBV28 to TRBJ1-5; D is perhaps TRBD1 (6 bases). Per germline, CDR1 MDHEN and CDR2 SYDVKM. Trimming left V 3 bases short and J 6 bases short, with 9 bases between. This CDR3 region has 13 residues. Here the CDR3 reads CASSFPGVQPQHF. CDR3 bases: TGTGCCAGCAGTTTTCCAGGGGTTCAGCCCCAGCATTTT.

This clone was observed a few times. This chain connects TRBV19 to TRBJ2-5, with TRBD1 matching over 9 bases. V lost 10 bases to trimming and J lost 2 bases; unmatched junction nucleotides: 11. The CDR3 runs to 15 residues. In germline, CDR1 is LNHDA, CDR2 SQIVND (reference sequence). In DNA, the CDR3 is TGTGCCACTAACCGGGACAGGGAAGGGCAAGAGACCCAGTACTTC. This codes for CATNRDREGQETQYF.

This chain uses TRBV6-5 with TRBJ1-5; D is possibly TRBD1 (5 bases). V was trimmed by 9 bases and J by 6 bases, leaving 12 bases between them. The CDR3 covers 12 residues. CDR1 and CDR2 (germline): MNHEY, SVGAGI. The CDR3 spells CASSNGGQPQHF. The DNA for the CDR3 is TGTGCCAGTTCTAACGGGGGTCAGCCCCAGCATTTT.

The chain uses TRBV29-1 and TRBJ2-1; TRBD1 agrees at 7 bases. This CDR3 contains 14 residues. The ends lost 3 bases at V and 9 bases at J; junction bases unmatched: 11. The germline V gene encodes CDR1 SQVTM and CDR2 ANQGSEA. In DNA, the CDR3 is TGCAGCGTTGACCAGGGGGTCCTCCAAAGTGAGCAGTTCTTC. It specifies CSVDQGVLQSEQFF.

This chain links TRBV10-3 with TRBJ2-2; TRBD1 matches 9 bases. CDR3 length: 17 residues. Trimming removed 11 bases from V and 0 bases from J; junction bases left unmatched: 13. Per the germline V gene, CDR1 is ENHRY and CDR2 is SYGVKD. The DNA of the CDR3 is TGTGCCTCAACCCGACAGGGGGGCCTGACGAACACCGGGGAGCTGTTTTTT. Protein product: CASTRQGGLTNTGELFF.

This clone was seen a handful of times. CDR3 nucleotides: TGCGCCAGCAGCTTGGAAGCCACTGAAGCTTTCTTT. Protein product: CASSLEATEAFF. The chain has TRBV5-1 and TRBJ1-1; D is ambiguous. This CDR3 has 12 residues. Germline values: CDR1 SGHRS, CDR2 YFSETQ. V was pared by 0 bases and J by 4 bases, with 4 bases between.

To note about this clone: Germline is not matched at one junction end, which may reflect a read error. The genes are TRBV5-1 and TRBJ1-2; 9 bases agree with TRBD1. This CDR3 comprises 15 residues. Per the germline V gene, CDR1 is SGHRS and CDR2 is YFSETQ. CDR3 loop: CASSFLGQGSYVYTF. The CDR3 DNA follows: TGCGCCAGCAGCTTCCTTGGACAGGGGAGCTATGTCTACACCTTC.

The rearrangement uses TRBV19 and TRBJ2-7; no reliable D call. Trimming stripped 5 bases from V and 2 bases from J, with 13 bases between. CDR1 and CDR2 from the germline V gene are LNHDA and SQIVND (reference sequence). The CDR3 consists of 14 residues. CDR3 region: CASSFTRGTYEQYF. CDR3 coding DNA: TGTGCCAGTAGTTTCACAAGAGGCACCTACGAGCAGTACTTC.

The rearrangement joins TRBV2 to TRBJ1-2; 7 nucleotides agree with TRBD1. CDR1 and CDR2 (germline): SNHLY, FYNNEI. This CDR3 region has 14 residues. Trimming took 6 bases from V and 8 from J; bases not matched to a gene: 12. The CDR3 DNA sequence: TGTGCCAGCAGGGGACAGCTCCTACGGAGAGGCTACACCTTC. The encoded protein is CASRGQLLRRGYTF.

CDR3 loop: CASSVGTNLLDEQFF. DNA of the CDR3: TGTGCCAGCAGTGTCGGGACAAACCTTCTGGATGAGCAGTTCTTC. V gene TRBV27 combines with J gene TRBJ2-1; D might be TRBD1 (6 bases). Germline assignment: CDR1 MNHEY and CDR2 SMNVEV (reference sequence). V was clipped by 5 bases and J by 8 bases, with 19 bases between them. The CDR3 length is 15 residues.

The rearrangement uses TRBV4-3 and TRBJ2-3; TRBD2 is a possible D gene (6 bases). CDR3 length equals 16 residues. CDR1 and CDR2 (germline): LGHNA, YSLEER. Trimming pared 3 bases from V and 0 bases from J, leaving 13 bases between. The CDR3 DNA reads TGCGCCAGCAGCCACTCGGGAGCTCTCAGCACAGATACGCAGTATTTT. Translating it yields CASSHSGALSTDTQYF.

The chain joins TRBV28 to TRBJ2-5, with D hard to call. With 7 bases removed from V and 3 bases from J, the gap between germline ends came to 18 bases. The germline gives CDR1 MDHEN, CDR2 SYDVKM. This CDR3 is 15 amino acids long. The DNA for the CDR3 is TGTGCCAGCACCCTAGTCCGTCCCCACAAAGAGACCCAGTACTTC. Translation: CASTLVRPHKETQYF.

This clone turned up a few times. The CDR3 protein is CASSLLAGTDTQYF. The CDR3 region has the DNA TGTGCCAGCAGTCTACTAGCGGGGACAGATACGCAGTATTTT. The chain is built from TRBV27 and TRBJ2-3; 10 positions match TRBD2. The V gene end was trimmed by 5 bases and the J gene end by 3 bases; junction bases not matched to a gene: 2. The CDR3 has 14 residues. The V gene's germline CDR1 is MNHEY and CDR2 SMNVEV (reference sequence).